The clone carrying this T cell receptor beta chain was seen only once. The antigen remains unidentified. This entry belongs to a study of cytomegalovirus exposure and HLA in healthy donors. The study, taken as a whole, reports: A later analysis, which compared TCR beta chains of equal frequency, found the HLA-associated ones more clonally expanded. In an earlier analysis, about 87% or about 30%: the productive usage of most TCR beta V segments. Common viral pathogens (according to a later analysis) appeared linked to several of the most significant clusters.

Primers: 60 Vbeta forward and 13 Jbeta reverse. Data came from immunoSEQ multiplex PCR; TCRdb stores just in-frame clones and leaves some out. The sample carries over 200,000 clones, about 80% recorded once. CDR3 length: 13 residues. Germline V gives CDR1 SNHLY, CDR2 FYNNEI. Sequenced sample: PBMCs. The origin of this receptor is a woman in her forties in good health and CMV-seropositive. This chain uses TRBV2 with TRBJ2-5, with a possible D match to TRBD2 (5 bases). The last part of the DNA fits TRBJ2-7 better; the J call may be wrong. The CDR3 spells CASGASGSYEQYF. CDR3 DNA: TGTGCCAGCGGTGCGAGCGGTTCCTACGAGCAGTACTTC.